This entry concerns a single TCR beta chain. Germline V gene data show CDR1 as MGHRA and CDR2 as YSYEKL. V shed 3 bases and J 4 bases; nucleotides not matched to a gene: 12. This CDR3 is built from 18 residues. This sample was included in a study of PD-1 blockade in classical Hodgkin lymphoma. Assay used: immunoSEQ multiplex PCR; TCRdb lists only in-frame clones, some missing. The sample lists 90,000 to 100,000 clones, just under 80% occurring once. Time point: cycle 4 day 1 (C4D1), after less than seven weeks of nivolumab. There was relapse after autologous stem cell transplantation in every patient, and there was variation in brentuximab vedotin exposure.

Source: peripheral blood mononuclear cells (PBMCs), taken before the fourth cycle of nivolumab. The genes are TRBV4-1 and TRBJ2-2, with 9 positions matching TRBD2. The TCR sequence derives from a human donor with classical Hodgkin lymphoma. The CDR3 region is CASSQALAGSFFTGELFF. In DNA form, the CDR3 reads TGCGCCAGCAGCCAGGCACTAGCGGGCTCTTTTTTCACCGGGGAGCTGTTTTTT.